The 16 T cell receptor beta chains below were found in one sample sequenced in a study of shared clonotypes between healthy human individuals. Data came from immunoSEQ multiplex PCR; TCRdb stores just in-frame clones and leaves some out. Of approximately 320,000 clones listed, less than 85% were seen once; the top ten hold 10%. Sequencing was done on a sample of memory CD4+ T cells sorted from blood. Subset of the sample: CD45RA-negative fraction. Receptors originate from a man younger than 45 in good health.

The chain combines TRBV7-2 with TRBJ2-7, with D perhaps given as TRBD1 or TRBD2 (5 bases each). Germline V gene data show CDR1 as SGHTA and CDR2 as FQGNSA. V was shortened by 5 bases and J by 2 bases, with 10 bases between the two germline ends. The CDR3 spans 13 residues. The CDR3 loop is CASSLRDAYEQYF. In nucleotides, the CDR3 is TGTGCCAGCAGCCTTCGGGACGCCTACGAGCAGTACTTC.

The chain joins TRBV2 to TRBJ1-5; possible D gene TRBD1, 5 bases. The CDR3 covers 15 residues. V was shortened by 7 bases and J by 7 bases, with 20 bases between the two germline ends. Germline CDR1 SNHLY, CDR2 FYNNEI. The CDR3 DNA is TGTGCCAGCACTGACGGGCGGGGCCTGGGGCAGCCCCAGCATTTT. It translates to CASTDGRGLGQPQHF.

The chain joins TRBV5-1 to TRBJ2-7, with 7 bases fitting TRBD2. Germline V lookup: CDR1 SGHRS, CDR2 YFSETQ. The CDR3 runs 17 residues. V lost 0 bases, J lost 2 bases, and 11 bases stayed unmatched. This chain's CDR3 is CASSLVTGGIKPYEQYF. The CDR3 DNA is TGCGCCAGCAGCTTGGTTACGGGAGGTATTAAGCCCTACGAGCAGTACTTC. The complete variable domain, with remaining parts taken from reference TRBV5-1 and TRBJ2-7, reads KAGVTQTPRYLIKTRGQQVTLSCSPISGHRSVSWYQQTPGQGLQFLFEYFSETQRNKGNFPGRFSGRQFSNSRSEMNVSTLELGDSALYLCASSLVTGGIKPYEQYFGPGTRLTVT.

The chain recombines TRBV19 with TRBJ1-2; 12 nucleotides agree with TRBD1. Germline loops: CDR1 LNHDA, CDR2 SQIVND (reference sequence). V shed 5 bases, J shed 4 bases, and the junction held 5 bases outside the gene matches. The CDR3 is 15 residues long. This chain's CDR3 is CASSAGTGGSYGYTF. CDR3 bases: TGTGCCAGTAGTGCAGGGACAGGGGGCAGCTATGGCTACACCTTC.

This clone was detected a few times. The J gene is TRBJ2-7, the V gene TRBV13; unclear D gene. Germline CDR1 is PRHDT and CDR2 is FYEKMQ (reference sequence). The CDR3 is 15 amino acids. Trimming took 7 bases from V and 5 from J, leaving 21 bases between them. CDR3: CASTIWDRVRDEQYF. The CDR3 coding sequence is TGTGCCAGCACCATTTGGGATAGGGTAAGGGACGAGCAGTACTTC.

J is TRBJ1-5 and V is TRBV5-6; no definite D call. The V gene's germline CDR1 is SGHDT and CDR2 YYEEEE. The CDR3 is 14 residues long. Trimming left V 4 bases short and J 0 bases short, with 8 bases between. In DNA, the CDR3 is TGTGCCAGCAGCCCCCGGAGTAGCAATCAGCCCCAGCATTTT. Translating it yields CASSPRSSNQPQHF.

This clone has a handful of counts. Distinct nucleotide sequences in the sample also encode this CDR3. The CDR3 sequence: CASSSGPSYNEQFF. CDR3 in DNA: TGTGCCAGCAGCTCAGGACCGTCCTACAATGAGCAGTTCTTC. The V call is TRBV11-2, the J call TRBJ2-1; unclear D gene. CDR1 is SGHAT, CDR2 FQNNGV, per germline. V lost 4 bases and J lost 1, with 8 bases in between. CDR3 length: 14 amino acids. The full variable domain, rest sourced from reference TRBV11-2 and TRBJ2-1, is EAGVAQSPRYKIIEKRQSVAFWCNPISGHATLYWYQQILGQGPKLLIQFQNNGVVDDSQLPKDRFSAERLKGVDSTLKIQPAKLEDSAVYLCASSSGPSYNEQFFGPGTRLTVL.

This chain uses TRBV2 with TRBJ1-1, with D maybe TRBD1 (5 bases). CDR3 length equals 15 residues. From germline, CDR1 is SNHLY and CDR2 FYNNEI. V was pared by 10 bases and J by 2 bases, with 20 bases between. The CDR3 loop is CATAGPEAGNTEAFF. The CDR3 nucleotides read TGTGCCACGGCGGGACCCGAGGCGGGAAACACTGAAGCTTTCTTT.

This rearrangement joins TRBV28 to TRBJ1-2; D gene uncertain. V lost 6 bases, J lost 4 bases, and 9 bases lay in between. Germline CDR1 and CDR2: MDHEN and SYDVKM. This CDR3 contains 12 residues. The CDR3 region is CASRSQFYGYTF. CDR3 in DNA: TGTGCCAGCAGGAGTCAGTTCTATGGCTACACCTTC.

The V call is TRBV7-2, the J call TRBJ2-3; 10 bases are a match to TRBD1. Germline-derived CDR1 and CDR2 are SGHTA and FQGNSA. The CDR3 runs to 15 residues. Trimming removed 5 bases from V and 3 bases from J; junction bases left unmatched: 5. The CDR3 bases are TGTGCCAGCAGCCTGGACAGGGGGTGGACAGATACGCAGTATTTT. Protein sequence: CASSLDRGWTDTQYF.

The gene calls are TRBV15 and TRBJ2-5, with 9 bases matching TRBD1. CDR1 LNHNV and CDR2 YYDKDF come from the germline V gene (reference sequence). Germline trimming cut 8 bases from V and 4 bases from J; bases unmatched to any gene: 8. The CDR3 spans 14 residues. CDR3 in amino acids: CATATGGRIETQYF. The CDR3, as DNA: TGTGCCACCGCCACAGGGGGCCGGATAGAGACCCAGTACTTC.

The J gene is TRBJ2-3, the V gene TRBV5-4; 10 bases match TRBD2. This CDR3 comprises 16 residues. With 3 bases clipped from V and 1 base from J, the junction kept 5 bases outside the gene matches. CDR1 is SGHNT, CDR2 YYREEE, per germline (reference sequence). CDR3 DNA: TGTGCCAGCAGCTGGGAGGGGACTAGCGGCACAGATACGCAGTATTTT. As protein: CASSWEGTSGTDTQYF.

This clone appeared once. This chain connects TRBV7-8 to TRBJ2-7; D possibly matches TRBD1 or TRBD2 (6 bases each). V lost 6 bases to trimming and J lost 2 bases, with 17 bases between them. CDR3 size: 15 residues. Per the germline V gene, CDR1 is SGHVS and CDR2 is FQNEAQ. The DNA for the CDR3 is TGTGCCAGCAGTCCCACGGGGGCCAGCGCCTACGAGCAGTACTTC. Amino acid sequence: CASSPTGASAYEQYF.

The chain has TRBV11-2 and TRBJ1-1; the D gene is possibly TRBD1 (5 bases). Deletions cut 6 bases from V and 1 base from J, with 12 bases between. The CDR3 sequence is 14 residues long. Germline V lookup: CDR1 SGHAT, CDR2 FQNNGV. CDR3 bases: TGTGCCAGCAGACCCACAGGAGGGAACACTGAAGCTTTCTTT. Protein product: CASRPTGGNTEAFF.

The CDR3: CASSDSYQPQHF. The CDR3 bases are TGTGCCAGCAGTGACAGTTATCAGCCCCAGCATTTT. This chain connects TRBV6-1 to TRBJ1-5; D unresolved. Per the germline V gene, CDR1 is MNHNS and CDR2 is SASEGT. The CDR3 is 12 amino acids. V gave up 3 bases and J gave up 5 bases, with 5 bases separating them.

A single count supports this clone. This sequence joins TRBV5-3 and TRBJ1-5; 10 nucleotides agree with TRBD1. TRBV5-3 is assigned to the ORF class and has an uncertain function. The CDR3 loop spans 17 amino acids. The J segment lost 2 bases and the V segment lost 4 bases, leaving 9 bases of the junction unmatched. This chain's CDR3 is CARSPGRDRGGNQPQHF. The CDR3 DNA sequence: TGTGCCAGAAGCCCGGGCCGGGACAGGGGCGGCAATCAGCCCCAGCATTTT.